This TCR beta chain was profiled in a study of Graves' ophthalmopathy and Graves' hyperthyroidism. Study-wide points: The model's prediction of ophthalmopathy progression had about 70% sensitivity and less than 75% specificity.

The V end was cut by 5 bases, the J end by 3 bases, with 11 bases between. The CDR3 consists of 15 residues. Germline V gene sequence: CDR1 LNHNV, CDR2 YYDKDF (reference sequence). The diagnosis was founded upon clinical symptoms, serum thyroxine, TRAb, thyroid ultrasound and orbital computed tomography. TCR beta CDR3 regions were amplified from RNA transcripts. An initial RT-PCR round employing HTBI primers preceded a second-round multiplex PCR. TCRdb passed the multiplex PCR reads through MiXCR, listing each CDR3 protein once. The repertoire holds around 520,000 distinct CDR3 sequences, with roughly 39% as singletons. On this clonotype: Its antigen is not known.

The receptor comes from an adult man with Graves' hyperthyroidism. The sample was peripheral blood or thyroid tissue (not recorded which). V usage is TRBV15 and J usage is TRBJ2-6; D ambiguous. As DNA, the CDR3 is TGTGCCACCAGCCAAGTGTGGAATGGGGCCAACGTCCTGACTTTC. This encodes CATSQVWNGANVLTF.